Listed below are T cell receptor beta chains from one sample, sequenced in a study of cytomegalovirus exposure and HLA in healthy donors. Method: immunoSEQ multiplex PCR; TCRdb's copy keeps in-frame clones and lacks some. This table has around 160,000 clones, roughly 80% appearing once. The sequencing input was PBMCs. These receptors all come from a woman in her thirties or forties in good health and CMV-seropositive. CDR3s include the opening cysteine and the closing phenylalanine or tryptophan. The D gene is left open where the match is weak. Clone size is given for some rows only: seen once, a few or many times, or a class if the clone is expanded.

J | V | size | D | DNA | CDR3
TRBJ2-7 | TRBV9 | - | TRBD2 | TGTGCCAGCAGCGTAGGCCCGACGAGCGGGAACGAGCAGTACTTC | CASSVGPTSGNEQYF
TRBJ2-2 | TRBV27 | few | - | TGTGCCAGCACCCTTTCTCCTTCGGGCACCGGGGAGCTGTTTTTT | CASTLSPSGTGELFF
TRBJ1-1 | TRBV27 | - | - | TGTGCCAGCTCAGTGTACCGAAGGGGTGAAGCTTTCTTT | CASSVYRRGEAFF
TRBJ1-3 | TRBV7-9 | - | - | TGTGCCAGCAGTCATACGGAGGGAAACACCATATATTTT | CASSHTEGNTIYF
TRBJ2-2 | TRBV5-4 | - | TRBD1 | TGTGCCAGCAGCCCCGGGACAGGGAACACCGGGGAGCTGTTTTTT | CASSPGTGNTGELFF
TRBJ2-2 | TRBV29-1 | few | TRBD1 | TGCAGCGTTGAGACAGGGTTGGGCGGGGAGCTGTTTTTT | CSVETGLGGELFF
TRBJ1-1 | TRBV19 | - | TRBD1 | TGTGCCAGTAGTACAACAGGGGACACTGAAGCTTTCTTT | CASSTTGDTEAFF
TRBJ2-5 | TRBV18 | - | - | TGTGCCAGCTCACCAACCGGACAATACCAAGAGACCCAGTACTTC | CASSPTGQYQETQYF
TRBJ2-7 | TRBV5-1 | - | - | TGCGCCAGCAGCCGGGCAGGGGACTCCTACGAGCAGTACTTC | CASSRAGDSYEQYF
TRBJ2-7 | TRBV6-1 | - | TRBD1 | TGTGCCAGCAGTGAAACAGGGGGCGGTTACGAGCAGTACTTC | CASSETGGGYEQYF
TRBJ1-3 | TRBV6-1 | - | - | TGTGCCAGCAGGACGACACGCTCTGGAAACACCATATATTTT | CASRTTRSGNTIYF
TRBJ1-5 | TRBV19 | - | TRBD1 | TGTGCCAGTAGTATAGTGGAGACAGGGGGCCAGCCCCAGCATTTT | CASSIVETGGQPQHF
TRBJ2-3 | TRBV5-1 | - | - | TGCGCCAGCAGCTTGATCGGAGGATCGGTAGATACGCAGTATTTT | CASSLIGGSVDTQYF
TRBJ2-5 | TRBV9 | - | - | TGTGCCAGCAGCGTAGAGCACACAGGGACCCAGTACTTC | CASSVEHTGTQYF
TRBJ1-1 | TRBV30 | - | - | TGTGCCTGGGGCTACGGGAATGAAGCTTTCTTT | CAWGYGNEAFF
TRBJ2-7 | TRBV25-1 | - | TRBD2 | TGTGCCAGCAGTGATTCGGCGGGAGGTAACTACGAGCAGTACTTC | CASSDSAGGNYEQYF
TRBJ1-5 | TRBV18 | - | - | TGTGCCAGCTCACCCTCTGGGGCAGGGCTTAGCAATCAGCCCCAGCATTTT | CASSPSGAGLSNQPQHF
TRBJ2-3 | TRBV14 | - | - | TGTGCCAGCAGCGGCAGCACAGATACGCAGTATTTT | CASSGSTDTQYF
TRBJ2-7 | TRBV28 | - | - | TGTGCCAGCAACCCGACTGGAGCGGGCCTCTCCTACGAGCAGTACTTC | CASNPTGAGLSYEQYF
TRBJ1-4 | TRBV11-2 | - | - | TGTGCCAGCAGCCACCGTAAGGGGACTAATGAAAAACTGTTTTTT | CASSHRKGTNEKLFF
TRBJ2-3 | TRBV28 | - | - | TGTGCCAGCCAGGCGCCCACAGATACGCAGTATTTT | CASQAPTDTQYF
TRBJ1-1 | TRBV13 | few | - | TGTGCCAGCAGCTTAGGCCAGGGTAACACTGAAGCTTTCTTT | CASSLGQGNTEAFF
TRBJ1-2 | TRBV6-5 | - | - | TGTGCCAGCAGCCAGGGTTATAACTATGGCTACACCTTC | CASSQGYNYGYTF
TRBJ2-1 | TRBV4-3 | - | TRBD2 | TGCGCCAGCAGCAATCTGATCGGGAGGGGTTCCTACAATGAGCAGTTCTTC | CASSNLIGRGSYNEQFF
TRBJ1-1 | TRBV18 | - | - | TGTGCCAGCTCCCTCCAACAGGGTTGGGCGAACACTGAAGCTTTCTTT | CASSLQQGWANTEAFF
TRBJ1-1 | TRBV18 | - | TRBD1 | TGTGCCAGCTCTCAACAGGGGGGGAACACTGAAGCTTTCTTT | CASSQQGGNTEAFF
TRBJ1-1 | TRBV4-3 | - | - | TGCGCCAGCAGCCAAGATGGCGTTCAGGGATGGGACACTGAAGCTTTCTTT | CASSQDGVQGWDTEAFF
TRBJ2-6 | TRBV28 | - | TRBD1 | TGTGCCAGCAGTCTTCTACAGGGGCTAGAGGCTGGGGCCAACGTCCTGACTTTC | CASSLLQGLEAGANVLTF
TRBJ1-1 | TRBV4-3 | many | - | TGCGCCAGCAGCCGAAGGCAGGAGAACACTGAAGCTTTCTTT | CASSRRQENTEAFF
TRBJ2-1 | TRBV6-1 | - | TRBD2 | TGTGCCAGCACTACACTAGCGGGAGTTGGTAATGAGCAGTTCTTC | CASTTLAGVGNEQFF
TRBJ1-5 | TRBV5-1 | - | - | TGCGCCAGCTCGGAGCAGGGCGGTCAGCCCCAGCATTTT | CASSEQGGQPQHF
TRBJ2-7 | TRBV27 | - | - | TGTGCCAGCAGTCGGCTGGACAGCCCTTACGAGCAGTACTTC | CASSRLDSPYEQYF
TRBJ2-5 | TRBV7-3 | once | - | TGTGCCAGCAGCTTAGTCTCCGGAGAGACCCAGTACTTC | CASSLVSGETQYF
TRBJ2-3 | TRBV6-5 | - | TRBD1 | TGTGCCAGCAGTTCAGGGGGCATACATACGCAGTATTTT | CASSSGGIHTQYF
TRBJ2-5 | TRBV4-2 | - | - | TGTGCCAGCAGCCAAGATCCACAAGAGACCCAGTACTTC | CASSQDPQETQYF
TRBJ1-1 | TRBV28 | few | TRBD1 | TGTGCCAGCAGTTCATCCGGGACAGGGAGGGAAGCTTTCTTT | CASSSSGTGREAFF
TRBJ1-2 | TRBV27 | - | TRBD1 | TGTGCCAGCAGTGACCGGGCGGCAGGGGGCGAAGATGGCTACACCTTC | CASSDRAAGGEDGYTF
TRBJ2-3 | TRBV5-1 | - | - | TGCGCCAGCAATCGGGGGTACACAGATACGCAGTATTTT | CASNRGYTDTQYF
TRBJ2-5 | TRBV9 | few | TRBD2 | TGTGCCAGCAGCGCTGGACTAGCGGCCCAAGAGACCCAGTACTTC | CASSAGLAAQETQYF
TRBJ1-2 | TRBV30 | - | - | TGTGCCTGGGGGGCCGTGGGTGGCTACACCTTC | CAWGAVGGYTF